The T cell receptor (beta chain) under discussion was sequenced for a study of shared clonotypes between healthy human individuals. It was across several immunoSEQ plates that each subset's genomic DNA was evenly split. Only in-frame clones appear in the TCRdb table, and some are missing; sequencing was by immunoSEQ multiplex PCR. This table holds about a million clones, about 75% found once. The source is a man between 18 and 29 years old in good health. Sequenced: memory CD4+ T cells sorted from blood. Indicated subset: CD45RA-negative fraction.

CDR3 amino acids: CSVEVGRAYGYTF. CDR3 DNA: TGCAGCGTTGAAGTGGGAAGGGCCTATGGCTACACCTTC. The chain is built from TRBV29-1 and TRBJ1-2; D unresolved. V was trimmed by 1 base and J by 4 bases, leaving 10 bases between them. CDR1 is SQVTM and CDR2 is ANQGSEA in the germline V gene. This CDR3 has 13 amino acids.